The present entry profiles one T cell receptor (beta chain) with its context. The source of the sample is a study of blood T cell repertoires in COVID-19. Original handling: It was from reference gene primer amplification that nucleated cell counts were estimated. This table comes from immunoSEQ multiplex PCR, and its TCRdb copy is limited to in-frame clones, with some not included. V and J calls plus clone size are reproduced from that table; the DNA served to infer D and trimming. Of 180,000 or so clones listed, 81% are singletons. CDR1 is SNHLY, CDR2 FYNNEI, per germline. The CDR3 sequence is 13 residues long. Trimming took 6 bases from V and 4 from J; bases not matched to a gene: 2.

J is TRBJ1-5 and V is TRBV2; 8 positions match TRBD1. The TCR comes from a woman aged 40 to 50 with COVID-19, enrolled during active disease. Material for sequencing was peripheral blood. For the CDR3, the DNA is TGTGCCAGCAGGAGGACAGGGAATCAGCCCCAGCATTTT. Translating it yields CASRRTGNQPQHF.